Following are 8 T cell receptor beta chains from one sample sequenced in a study of OX40 agonist ivuxolimab in advanced cancers. Sequencing used immunoSEQ multiplex PCR; TCRdb keeps in-frame clones, though not all of them. Of more than 11,000 clones listed, 75% to 85% are singletons. The sequencing used CD4+ or CD8+ T cells sorted from blood, collected in a trial of the OX40 agonist ivuxolimab. All receptors come from an adult with an advanced solid tumor such as melanoma, head and neck, liver or kidney cancer.

The DNA for the CDR3 is TGTGCCAGCAGACGCAGCGGGAGTTACAACGAGCAGTACTTC. Its protein is CASRRSGSYNEQYF. V and J are TRBV27 and TRBJ2-7, with TRBD2 matching over 8 bases. Germline values: CDR1 MNHEY, CDR2 SMNVEV (reference sequence). The junction had 9 bases not matched to a gene; V was cut back by 6 bases and J by 5 bases. The CDR3 totals 14 residues.

The chain joins TRBV9 to TRBJ2-7; no firm D call. Trimming left V 0 bases short and J 5 bases short, with 12 bases between. The CDR3 runs 14 residues. The germline CDR1 and CDR2 sequences are SGDLS and YYNGEE. The CDR3 DNA reads TGTGCCAGCAGCGTAGATCTGGGTTTCGACGAGCAGTACTTC. Translating it yields CASSVDLGFDEQYF.

DNA for the CDR3: TGTGCCAGCAGCCTGGACAGATTTACTGGGGCCAACGTCCTGACTTTC. Amino acids: CASSLDRFTGANVLTF. V gene TRBV5-8 combines with J gene TRBJ2-6, with D perhaps matching TRBD1 (6 bases). Germline loops: CDR1 SGHTS, CDR2 YDEGEE. V lost 4 bases, J lost 2 bases, and 13 bases lay in between. The CDR3 runs 16 residues.

Here the CDR3 reads CASSQGLAGYEQYF. The CDR3 DNA reads as TGTGCCAGCAGCCAAGGACTAGCGGGCTACGAGCAGTACTTC. The chain combines TRBV4-2 with TRBJ2-7; 10 positions match TRBD2. In germline, CDR1 is LGHNA, CDR2 YNFKEQ. V shed 1 base, J shed 3 bases, and the junction held 0 bases outside the gene matches. The CDR3 length is 14 residues.

The rearrangement joins TRBV7-8 to TRBJ1-6; possible D gene TRBD1, 5 bases. The CDR3 is 14 residues long. V lost 10 bases to trimming and J lost 5 bases, with 15 bases between them. The germline gives CDR1 SGHVS, CDR2 FQNEAQ. The CDR3 DNA reads TGTGCCACCTCAGGGCAGCGGAATAATTCACCCCTCCACTTT. Amino acids: CATSGQRNNSPLHF.

The V and J genes are TRBV5-6 and TRBJ2-7; D ambiguous. Germline V gene data show CDR1 as SGHDT and CDR2 as YYEEEE. Trimming removed 4 bases at V and 3 bases at J, with 5 bases between. The CDR3 is made up of 11 amino acids. The CDR3, as DNA: TGTGCCAGCAGCCGAGACTACGAGCAGTACTTC. Translating gives CASSRDYEQYF.

The gene calls are TRBV6-4 and TRBJ2-1; no definite D call. The length of the CDR3 is 13 residues. V was shortened by 4 bases and J by 4 bases, with 8 bases between the two germline ends. Germline assignment: CDR1 MRHNA and CDR2 SNTAGT. CDR3 amino acids: CASSVARYNEQFF. In DNA, the CDR3 is TGTGCCAGCAGTGTGGCCAGATACAATGAGCAGTTCTTC.

In its sample, this clone ranks as large. The CDR3 spells CASSTRADTSPYNEQFF. CDR3 bases: TGTGCCAGCAGCACCCGTGCTGATACGAGCCCCTACAATGAGCAGTTCTTC. The chain is built from TRBV14 and TRBJ2-1; no firm D call. The CDR3 is 17 amino acids. From germline, CDR1 is SGHDN and CDR2 FVKESK. V dropped 5 bases and J dropped 2 bases, with 19 bases sitting between them.